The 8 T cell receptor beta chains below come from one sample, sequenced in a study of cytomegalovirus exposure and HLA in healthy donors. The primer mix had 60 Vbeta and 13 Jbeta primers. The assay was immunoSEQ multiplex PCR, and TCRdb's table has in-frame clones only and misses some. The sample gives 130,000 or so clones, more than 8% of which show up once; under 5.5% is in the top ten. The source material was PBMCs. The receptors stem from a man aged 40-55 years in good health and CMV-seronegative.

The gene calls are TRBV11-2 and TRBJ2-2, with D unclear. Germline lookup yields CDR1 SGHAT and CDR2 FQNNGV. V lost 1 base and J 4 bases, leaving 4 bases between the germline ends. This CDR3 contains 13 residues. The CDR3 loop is CASSLGSTGELFF. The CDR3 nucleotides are TGTGCCAGCAGCTTAGGGAGCACCGGGGAGCTGTTTTTT.

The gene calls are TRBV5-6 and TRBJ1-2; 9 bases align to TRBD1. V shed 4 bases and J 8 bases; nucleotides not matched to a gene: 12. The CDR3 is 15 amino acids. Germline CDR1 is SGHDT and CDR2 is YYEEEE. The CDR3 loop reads CASSDETGGWEGYTF. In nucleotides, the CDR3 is TGTGCCAGCAGCGATGAGACAGGGGGTTGGGAAGGCTACACCTTC.

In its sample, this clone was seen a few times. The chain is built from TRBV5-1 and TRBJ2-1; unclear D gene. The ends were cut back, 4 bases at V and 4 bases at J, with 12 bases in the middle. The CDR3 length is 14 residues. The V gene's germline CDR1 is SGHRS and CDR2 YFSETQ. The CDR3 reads CASSALQNYNEQFF. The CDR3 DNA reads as TGCGCCAGCAGCGCACTTCAAAATTACAATGAGCAGTTCTTC.

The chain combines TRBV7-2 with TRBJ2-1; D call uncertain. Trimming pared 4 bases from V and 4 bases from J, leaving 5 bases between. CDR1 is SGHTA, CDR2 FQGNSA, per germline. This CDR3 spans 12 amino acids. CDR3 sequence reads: CASSSLYNEQFF. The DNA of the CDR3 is TGTGCCAGCAGCTCTTTGTACAATGAGCAGTTCTTC.

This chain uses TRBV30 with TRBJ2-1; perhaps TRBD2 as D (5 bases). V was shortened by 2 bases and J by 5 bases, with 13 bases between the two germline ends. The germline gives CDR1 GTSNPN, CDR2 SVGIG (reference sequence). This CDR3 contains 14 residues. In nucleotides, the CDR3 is TGTGCCTGGAGTATAGGAGGTCAGGACAATGAGCAGTTCTTC. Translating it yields CAWSIGGQDNEQFF.

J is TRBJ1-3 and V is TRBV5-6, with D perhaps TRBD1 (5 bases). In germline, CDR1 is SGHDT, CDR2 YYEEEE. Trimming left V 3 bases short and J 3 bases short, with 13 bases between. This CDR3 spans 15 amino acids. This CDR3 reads CASSSGGENGNTIYF. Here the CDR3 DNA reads TGTGCCAGCAGCTCGGGGGGGGAAAATGGAAACACCATATATTTT.

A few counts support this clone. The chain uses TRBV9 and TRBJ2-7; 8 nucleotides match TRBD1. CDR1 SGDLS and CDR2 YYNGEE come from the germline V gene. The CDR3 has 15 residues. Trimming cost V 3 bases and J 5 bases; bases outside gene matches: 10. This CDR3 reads CASSEFDRGMDEQYF. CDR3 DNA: TGTGCCAGCAGCGAATTCGACAGGGGTATGGACGAGCAGTACTTC.

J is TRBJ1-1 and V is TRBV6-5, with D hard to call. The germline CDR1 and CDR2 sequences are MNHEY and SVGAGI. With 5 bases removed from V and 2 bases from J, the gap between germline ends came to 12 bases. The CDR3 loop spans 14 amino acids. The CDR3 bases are TGTGCCAGCAGTCTATCGACTGATAACACTGAAGCTTTCTTT. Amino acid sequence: CASSLSTDNTEAFF.